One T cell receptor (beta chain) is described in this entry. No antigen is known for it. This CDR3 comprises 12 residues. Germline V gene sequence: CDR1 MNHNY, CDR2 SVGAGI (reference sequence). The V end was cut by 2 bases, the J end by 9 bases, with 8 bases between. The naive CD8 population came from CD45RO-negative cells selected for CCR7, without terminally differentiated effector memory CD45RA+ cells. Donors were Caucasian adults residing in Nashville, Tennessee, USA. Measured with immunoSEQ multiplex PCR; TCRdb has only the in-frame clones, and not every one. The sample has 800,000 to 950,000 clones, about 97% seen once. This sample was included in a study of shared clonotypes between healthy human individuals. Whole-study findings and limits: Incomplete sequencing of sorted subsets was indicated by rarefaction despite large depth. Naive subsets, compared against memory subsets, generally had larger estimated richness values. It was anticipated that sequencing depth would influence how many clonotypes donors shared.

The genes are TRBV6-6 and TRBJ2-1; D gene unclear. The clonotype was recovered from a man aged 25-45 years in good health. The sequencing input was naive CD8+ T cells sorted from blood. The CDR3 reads CASSYGSGEQFF. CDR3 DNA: TGTGCCAGCAGTTACGGCTCGGGTGAGCAGTTCTTC.